Each of the 10 T cell receptor beta chains below was sequenced from the same sample in a study of T cell changes during pregnancy in multiple sclerosis (dated by TCRdb to the late 2010s). Libraries were prepared through the immunoSEQ multiplex PCR assay. This immuneACCESS table, as held by TCRdb, lists in-frame sequences with V and J called but not all clones. Of the missing ones, under half trace to an unresolved V gene in checked studies; the others have no known cause. A total of about 28,000 clones appear in this sample, nearly 90% of them only once. Together, the top ten hold 0.6% to 0.85% of the sample. The sample here was CD4+ T cells from peripheral blood mononuclear cells, taken in the second trimester of pregnancy. These receptors all stem from a female donor with multiple sclerosis, enrolled in a pregnancy study.

J is TRBJ1-5 and V is TRBV19; D is perhaps TRBD1 (6 bases). The CDR3 is 17 residues long. Trimming shortened V by 1 base and J by 0 bases, and 13 bases separated the two germline ends. Germline values: CDR1 LNHDA, CDR2 SQIVND (reference sequence). This CDR3 reads CASSIVGTHYSNQPQHF. The DNA of the CDR3 is TGTGCCAGTAGTATAGTGGGGACACACTATAGCAATCAGCCCCAGCATTTT.

The chain is built from TRBV28 and TRBJ1-6, with D maybe TRBD1 (5 bases). The CDR3 is made up of 14 amino acids. V lost 10 bases to trimming and J lost 13 bases, with 23 bases between them. Germline V lookup: CDR1 MDHEN, CDR2 SYDVKM. The CDR3 region has the DNA TGTGCCACCATCCCGCCGTCGGGGGAGAGGCCCCTCCACTTT. This codes for CATIPPSGERPLHF.

V usage is TRBV19 and J usage is TRBJ1-2, with TRBD1 matching 7 bases. V lost 5 bases, J lost 6 bases, and 9 bases stayed unmatched. Germline V gives CDR1 LNHDA, CDR2 SQIVND (reference sequence). The CDR3 consists of 14 residues. The chain's CDR3 is CASSPDRRLNGYTF. The CDR3 DNA sequence: TGTGCCAGTAGTCCGGACAGGCGTCTAAATGGCTACACCTTC. Combining the CDR3 with reference TRBV19 and TRBJ1-2 gives the whole variable domain DGGITQSPKYLFRKEGQNVTLSCEQNLNHDAMYWYRQDPGQGLRLIYYSQIVNDFQKGDIAEGYSVSREKKESFPLTVTSAQKNPTAFYLCASSPDRRLNGYTFGSGTRLTVV.

The V gene is TRBV28, the J gene TRBJ1-1, with D unclear. The V and J ends lost 4 bases and 11 bases respectively, with 17 bases between them. Germline CDR1 and CDR2: MDHEN and SYDVKM. The CDR3 spans 13 residues. CDR3 DNA: TGTGCCAGCAGTTCCCGGAGAGCTTTAGCGGCTTTCTTT. It codes for CASSSRRALAAFF.

The chain uses TRBV7-9 and TRBJ1-1; perhaps TRBD1 as D (6 bases). The ends were cut back, 7 bases at V and 7 bases at J, with 16 bases in the middle. Germline values: CDR1 SEHNR, CDR2 FQNEAQ (reference sequence). CDR3 size: 13 residues. CDR3 residues: CASTIRGDGEAFF. The CDR3 region has the DNA TGTGCCAGCACCATCAGGGGCGACGGTGAAGCTTTCTTT.

V gene TRBV20-1 combines with J gene TRBJ1-2; D not resolved. The CDR3 extends over 10 amino acids. V gave up 6 bases and J gave up 7 bases, with 9 bases separating them. CDR1 and CDR2 from the germline V gene are DFQATT and SNEGSKA (reference sequence). The CDR3 loop reads CSAPAGGYTF. CDR3 coding DNA: TGCAGTGCCCCAGCGGGTGGCTACACCTTC.

The chain carries TRBV14 and TRBJ2-1; TRBD2 matches at 10 bases. This CDR3 is 14 amino acids long. The junction had 7 bases not matched to a gene; V was cut back by 9 bases and J by 5 bases. Germline values: CDR1 SGHDN, CDR2 FVKESK. As DNA, the CDR3 is TGTGCCAGTGCGGAGCGGGGGGGTAACAATGAGCAGTTCTTC. It translates to CASAERGGNNEQFF.

The chain uses TRBV19 and TRBJ1-4; D remains ambiguous. V lost 0 bases to trimming and J lost 10 bases, with 6 bases between them. This CDR3 region has 12 residues. In germline, CDR1 is LNHDA, CDR2 SQIVND (reference sequence). The CDR3 sequence is CASSIDRRKLFF. CDR3 DNA sequence: TGTGCCAGTAGTATAGATCGGAGAAAACTGTTTTTT.

The sample holds one count of this clone. The V gene is TRBV2, the J gene TRBJ1-5, with D unresolved. This CDR3 is built from 14 residues. The V end lost 2 bases, the J end lost 5 bases, and 10 bases lay between the germline ends. The germline CDR1 and CDR2 sequences are SNHLY and FYNNEI. The CDR3 region is CASSELYGDQPQHF. DNA for the CDR3: TGTGCCAGCAGTGAATTGTACGGGGATCAGCCCCAGCATTTT.

This chain joins TRBV28 and TRBJ2-7, with D possibly matching TRBD1 (6 bases). The CDR3 consists of 15 residues. V was trimmed by 2 bases and J by 1 base, leaving 12 bases between them. CDR1 and CDR2 from the germline V gene are MDHEN and SYDVKM. CDR3 sequence (DNA): TGTGCCAGCAGTTTACCTCCGGGACATTCCTACGAGCAGTACTTC. Its protein product is CASSLPPGHSYEQYF.